The 9 T cell receptor beta chains given below trace back to one sample, sequenced in a study of blood T cell repertoires in COVID-19. Repertoires were generated with immunoSEQ multiplex PCR, while TCRdb's copy carries only in-frame clones and drops some. The sample contains approximately 130,000 clones, 83% of which appear only once. Sequencing input: peripheral blood. These receptors originate from a man of 80 years or more with active or convalescent COVID-19.

This clone was detected only once. This rearrangement joins TRBV30 to TRBJ1-5; 8 nucleotides align to TRBD1. V dropped 3 bases and J dropped 3; count of bases not matched to a gene: 7. Germline-derived CDR1 and CDR2 are GTSNPN and SVGIG (reference sequence). CDR3 length equals 15 residues. The CDR3 DNA follows: TGTGCCTGGAGCATCGGACAGGGCAACAATCAGCCCCAGCATTTT. This encodes CAWSIGQGNNQPQHF.

The chain employs TRBV7-9 and TRBJ2-5, with 9 bases identical to TRBD2. The trim removed 5 bases at V and 2 bases at J, leaving 6 bases unmatched. The V gene's germline CDR1 is SEHNR and CDR2 FQNEAQ (reference sequence). The CDR3 runs 15 residues. CDR3 in amino acids: CASSLGTSQQETQYF. Here the CDR3 DNA reads TGTGCCAGCAGCCTCGGGACTAGCCAGCAAGAGACCCAGTACTTC.

The chain joins TRBV9 to TRBJ2-2; D not resolved. The V and J ends lost 4 bases and 6 bases respectively, with 10 bases between them. This CDR3 has 13 amino acids. From germline, CDR1 is SGDLS and CDR2 YYNGEE. The CDR3 nucleotides read TGTGCCAGCAGCCCGCTAGTCGCCGGGGAGCTGTTTTTT. It is translated as CASSPLVAGELFF.

This sequence joins TRBV7-2 and TRBJ2-5; the match to TRBD2 covers 9 bases. Germline loops: CDR1 SGHTA, CDR2 FQGNSA. The CDR3 totals 16 residues. V lost 1 base to trimming and J lost 0 bases; unmatched junction nucleotides: 3. CDR3 DNA: TGTGCCAGCAGCTTAGAGGCTAGCGGGAACCAAGAGACCCAGTACTTC. Its translation: CASSLEASGNQETQYF.

CDR3 nucleotides: TGTGCCAGCAACCAACCGGGACAGGGGATAGATGGCTACACCTTC. Protein sequence: CASNQPGQGIDGYTF. The chain joins TRBV6-1 to TRBJ1-2, with 10 nucleotides matching TRBD1. Germline V gene sequence: CDR1 MNHNS, CDR2 SASEGT. The V segment lost 7 bases and the J segment 6 bases; nucleotides outside the gene matches: 11. The CDR3 is 15 residues long.

The chain employs TRBV28 and TRBJ1-1, with D unresolved. Trimming removed 4 bases at V and 2 bases at J, with 14 bases between. CDR1 is MDHEN, CDR2 SYDVKM, per germline. This CDR3 region has 15 residues. The CDR3 nucleotides are TGTGCCAGCAGTTATAGCGGCGGCATAAACACTGAAGCTTTCTTT. Protein: CASSYSGGINTEAFF.

The rearrangement links TRBV12-3 or TRBV12-4 to TRBJ2-5, with D possibly TRBD1 on 6 matching bases. There are 13 residues in the CDR3. The V and J ends lost 4 bases and 2 bases respectively, with 8 bases between them. The CDR3 DNA sequence: TGTGCCAGCAGTTCGGACAGACAAGAGACCCAGTACTTC. Translated, it gives CASSSDRQETQYF.

The V gene is TRBV15, the J gene TRBJ1-3; TRBD1 matches at 7 bases. Unmatched junction bases numbered 6, after V lost 5 bases and J lost 2 bases. The CDR3 covers 15 residues. The germline V gene has CDR1 LNHNV and CDR2 YYDKDF (reference sequence). The CDR3 nucleotides read TGTGCCACCAGCCTTAACAGGGGAGCTGGAAACACCATATATTTT. Translation gives CATSLNRGAGNTIYF.

The chain joins TRBV9 to TRBJ1-6; D might be TRBD1 (5 bases). Germline values: CDR1 SGDLS, CDR2 YYNGEE. The CDR3 is 15 residues long. The V end lost 0 bases, the J end lost 7 bases, and 11 bases lay between the germline ends. The CDR3, as DNA: TGTGCCAGCAGCGTAGCGGGGGATCGGAATTCACCCCTCCACTTT. Amino acid sequence: CASSVAGDRNSPLHF.